These T cell receptor beta chains were read from a single sample in a study of blood T cell repertoires in COVID-19. Here immunoSEQ multiplex PCR was the method, and the copy in TCRdb shows in-frame clones only, minus some. Found here are 45,000 to 55,000 clones, roughly 84% of them singletons; the top ten hold about an eighth. Sequenced: peripheral blood. All receptors come from a man between 70 and 80 years old with active COVID-19. Each CDR3 is given with its conserved first and last residue. Fields, in order: J gene, V gene, D gene, clone size, CDR3 DNA, CDR3 protein. The D gene is left open where the match is weak. Clone sizes are given selectively: once, few, many, or a class where the clone is expanded.

J gene: TRBJ2-2
V gene: TRBV29-1
D gene: NA
clone size: NA
CDR3 DNA: TGCAGCGTTGTGATGGTAGCAAGGGGAACCGGGGAGCTGTTTTTT
CDR3 protein: CSVVMVARGTGELFF

J gene: TRBJ2-4
V gene: TRBV12-5
D gene: NA
clone size: NA
CDR3 DNA: TGTGCTAGTGGTTCCCCACAGTTAGCCAAAAACATTCAGTACTTC
CDR3 protein: CASGSPQLAKNIQYF

J gene: TRBJ2-1
V gene: TRBV5-1
D gene: NA
clone size: NA
CDR3 DNA: TGCGCCAGCAGCTCATCCGGGCCCCCAGGAGGAGAGTTCTTC
CDR3 protein: CASSSSGPPGGEFF

J gene: TRBJ1-2
V gene: TRBV6-5
D gene: TRBD1
clone size: NA
CDR3 DNA: TGTGCCAGCAGTTACCGGGACAGGGGCTATGGCTACACCTTC
CDR3 protein: CASSYRDRGYGYTF

J gene: TRBJ1-5
V gene: TRBV3-1/TRBV3-2
D gene: NA
clone size: NA
CDR3 DNA: TGTGCCAGCAGCCAAGAGGGGGGTAGCAATCAGCCCCAGCATTTT
CDR3 protein: CASSQEGGSNQPQHF

J gene: TRBJ1-5
V gene: TRBV7-2
D gene: NA
clone size: NA
CDR3 DNA: TGTGCCAGCAGCTTAGCCTCGGGAAAAACCAATCAGCCCCAGCATTTT
CDR3 protein: CASSLASGKTNQPQHF

J gene: TRBJ1-2
V gene: TRBV5-5
D gene: NA
clone size: NA
CDR3 DNA: TGTGCCAGCAGTCCTGCCCAGGGCGTACTCTATGGCTACACCTTC
CDR3 protein: CASSPAQGVLYGYTF

J gene: TRBJ2-5
V gene: TRBV28
D gene: TRBD1
clone size: NA
CDR3 DNA: TGTGCCAGCAGTACCTGGGACAGGGGAACAGAGACCCAGTACTTC
CDR3 protein: CASSTWDRGTETQYF

J gene: TRBJ1-2
V gene: TRBV19
D gene: TRBD1
clone size: once
CDR3 DNA: TGTGCCAGTAGGAGACAGGGGCCCACAAACTATGGCTACACCTTC
CDR3 protein: CASRRQGPTNYGYTF

J gene: TRBJ1-5
V gene: TRBV19
D gene: TRBD1
clone size: NA
CDR3 DNA: TGTGCCAGTCGGAGGGACAGGATATGGGATCAGCCCCAGCATTTT
CDR3 protein: CASRRDRIWDQPQHF

J gene: TRBJ1-1
V gene: TRBV5-4
D gene: NA
clone size: NA
CDR3 DNA: TGTGCCAGCAGCTGGGCAGGGAGGAGCACTGAAGCTTTCTTT
CDR3 protein: CASSWAGRSTEAFF

J gene: TRBJ2-7
V gene: TRBV5-5
D gene: NA
clone size: few
CDR3 DNA: TGTGCCAGCAGCCCCTTCTCTTACGAGCAGTACTTC
CDR3 protein: CASSPFSYEQYF

J gene: TRBJ2-1
V gene: TRBV7-8
D gene: NA
clone size: few
CDR3 DNA: TGTGCCAGCAGCCCCTCGGGCTCCTACAATGAGCAGTTCTTC
CDR3 protein: CASSPSGSYNEQFF

J gene: TRBJ2-7
V gene: TRBV10-3
D gene: TRBD1
clone size: NA
CDR3 DNA: TGTGCCATCAGTCCGGGACAGGGGATTTACGAGCAGTACTTC
CDR3 protein: CAISPGQGIYEQYF

J gene: TRBJ2-1
V gene: TRBV7-2
D gene: TRBD2
clone size: NA
CDR3 DNA: TGTGCCAGCAGCTTAAGCGGGGGGGCACCCTACAATGAGCAGTTCTTC
CDR3 protein: CASSLSGGAPYNEQFF

J gene: TRBJ2-6
V gene: TRBV21-1
D gene: NA
clone size: NA
CDR3 DNA: TGTGCCAGCAGCAAAGGGGCGGGGGGAGCGGGGGCCAACGTCCTGACTTTC
CDR3 protein: CASSKGAGGAGANVLTF

J gene: TRBJ1-1
V gene: TRBV9
D gene: NA
clone size: NA
CDR3 DNA: TGTGCCAGCAGCGTGGGCCAGGGTGATCGTGCTTTCTTT
CDR3 protein: CASSVGQGDRAFF

J gene: TRBJ2-1
V gene: TRBV6-2/TRBV6-3
D gene: NA
clone size: NA
CDR3 DNA: TGTGCCAGCAGCAGCGGCTACAATGAGCAGTTCTTC
CDR3 protein: CASSSGYNEQFF

J gene: TRBJ2-3
V gene: TRBV15
D gene: TRBD1
clone size: once
CDR3 DNA: TGTGCCACCAGCAGCCCGACAGGGGTTAGCACAGATACGCAGTATTTT
CDR3 protein: CATSSPTGVSTDTQYF

J gene: TRBJ2-2
V gene: TRBV5-6
D gene: TRBD2
clone size: NA
CDR3 DNA: TGTGCCAGCAGCCCCTTAAGCGGGGGGAGGAACACCGGGGAGCTGTTTTTT
CDR3 protein: CASSPLSGGRNTGELFF

J gene: TRBJ2-7
V gene: TRBV5-1
D gene: NA
clone size: NA
CDR3 DNA: TGCGCCAGCAGTGGGGGACAATCCTACGAGCAGTACTTC
CDR3 protein: CASSGGQSYEQYF

J gene: TRBJ1-2
V gene: TRBV9
D gene: TRBD1
clone size: NA
CDR3 DNA: TGTGCCAGCAGCGAAACAGGGGGCAGGGGCTACACCTTC
CDR3 protein: CASSETGGRGYTF

J gene: TRBJ1-2
V gene: TRBV5-4
D gene: NA
clone size: NA
CDR3 DNA: TGTGCCAGCAGCTTGCAAGCCGGGAGTTCTAACTATGGCTACACCTTC
CDR3 protein: CASSLQAGSSNYGYTF

J gene: TRBJ1-1
V gene: TRBV6-1
D gene: NA
clone size: NA
CDR3 DNA: TGTGCCAGCAGTGAGGGAGGGATGGCGGCTTTCTTT
CDR3 protein: CASSEGGMAAFF

J gene: TRBJ2-2
V gene: TRBV11-3
D gene: NA
clone size: NA
CDR3 DNA: TGTGCCAGCAGCTTGGAACTAGTTGGGGAGCTGTTTTTT
CDR3 protein: CASSLELVGELFF

J gene: TRBJ2-7
V gene: TRBV6-6
D gene: TRBD2
clone size: NA
CDR3 DNA: TGTGCCAGCTGCCCCCGGACTAGCGGGCACGAGCAGTACTTC
CDR3 protein: CASCPRTSGHEQYF

J gene: TRBJ2-3
V gene: TRBV28
D gene: TRBD1
clone size: NA
CDR3 DNA: TGTGCCAGCAGTTTACTGGCCGGGACAGGGTTAGATACGCAGTATTTT
CDR3 protein: CASSLLAGTGLDTQYF

J gene: TRBJ1-4
V gene: TRBV5-8
D gene: NA
clone size: NA
CDR3 DNA: TGTGCCAGCAGCTTGTGGGGGCCAACTAATGAAAAACTGTTTTTT
CDR3 protein: CASSLWGPTNEKLFF

J gene: TRBJ2-3
V gene: TRBV6-5
D gene: TRBD2
clone size: NA
CDR3 DNA: TGTGCCAGCAGTTACTCAGCGGGGCGACACACAGATACGCAGTATTTT
CDR3 protein: CASSYSAGRHTDTQYF

J gene: TRBJ1-1
V gene: TRBV15
D gene: NA
clone size: NA
CDR3 DNA: TGTGCCACAACCCCGGAGGCAGGGGAGACGAACACTGAAGCTTTCTTT
CDR3 protein: CATTPEAGETNTEAFF

J gene: TRBJ2-3
V gene: TRBV29-1
D gene: NA
clone size: NA
CDR3 DNA: TGCAGCGTTGAAGGCAGGCTGACAGATACGCAGTATTTT
CDR3 protein: CSVEGRLTDTQYF

J gene: TRBJ2-1
V gene: TRBV9
D gene: TRBD1
clone size: NA
CDR3 DNA: TGTGCCAGCAGCGTCCGGGACAGGGAGAACAATGAGCAGTTCTTC
CDR3 protein: CASSVRDRENNEQFF

J gene: TRBJ1-1
V gene: TRBV14
D gene: NA
clone size: NA
CDR3 DNA: TGTGCCAGCGCCCCCCGGGGGGTCGAAGCTTTCTTT
CDR3 protein: CASAPRGVEAFF

J gene: TRBJ1-4
V gene: TRBV6-5
D gene: NA
clone size: NA
CDR3 DNA: TGTGCCAGCAGTTTAGCTGCCGGGGAAAAACTGTTTTTT
CDR3 protein: CASSLAAGEKLFF

J gene: TRBJ1-1
V gene: TRBV7-8
D gene: TRBD1
clone size: NA
CDR3 DNA: TGTGCCAGCAGCTTACCCGGGACAGCGCACAGGGGAGCTTTCTTT
CDR3 protein: CASSLPGTAHRGAFF

J gene: TRBJ2-2
V gene: TRBV29-1
D gene: NA
clone size: NA
CDR3 DNA: TGCAGCGTTATATGGGTCGGGACCGGGGAGCTGTTTTTT
CDR3 protein: CSVIWVGTGELFF

J gene: TRBJ2-1
V gene: TRBV19
D gene: NA
clone size: NA
CDR3 DNA: TGTGCCAGTAGTATAGGGGGACACATAAATGAGCAGTTCTTC
CDR3 protein: CASSIGGHINEQFF

J gene: TRBJ1-1
V gene: TRBV9
D gene: TRBD1
clone size: NA
CDR3 DNA: TGTGCCAGCAGCACTAGGGGGACAGGGCCGAACACTGAAGCTTTCTTT
CDR3 protein: CASSTRGTGPNTEAFF

J gene: TRBJ1-6
V gene: TRBV5-1
D gene: NA
clone size: NA
CDR3 DNA: TGCGCCAGCAGCTTGGGCAGGGAAGACTATAATTCACCCCTCCACTTT
CDR3 protein: CASSLGREDYNSPLHF

J gene: TRBJ1-1
V gene: TRBV9
D gene: NA
clone size: NA
CDR3 DNA: TGTGCCAGCACCCGGGGGACGGCGAACACTGAAGCTTTCTTT
CDR3 protein: CASTRGTANTEAFF

J gene: TRBJ2-5
V gene: TRBV5-4
D gene: TRBD2
clone size: NA
CDR3 DNA: TGTGCCAGCAGCCCGCCCGGTCAGGCTAGCGGGGGAGAGACCCAGTACTTC
CDR3 protein: CASSPPGQASGGETQYF

J gene: TRBJ2-7
V gene: TRBV19
D gene: TRBD1
clone size: NA
CDR3 DNA: TGTGCCAGTAATACACAGGGGGCTCATAACGAGCAGTACTTC
CDR3 protein: CASNTQGAHNEQYF

J gene: TRBJ2-1
V gene: TRBV7-9
D gene: NA
clone size: NA
CDR3 DNA: TGTGCCAGCAGCTTAGTGCAGGGGGGTGAGCAGTTCTTC
CDR3 protein: CASSLVQGGEQFF

J gene: TRBJ1-5
V gene: TRBV28
D gene: NA
clone size: NA
CDR3 DNA: TGTGCCAGCAGTTCCCCCCGCAGGGGTGGGTATCAGCCCCAGCATTTT
CDR3 protein: CASSSPRRGGYQPQHF

J gene: TRBJ1-1
V gene: TRBV12-3/TRBV12-4
D gene: TRBD1
clone size: NA
CDR3 DNA: TGTGCCAGCGGCGGGACAGGGAACACTGAAGCTTTCTTT
CDR3 protein: CASGGTGNTEAFF

J gene: TRBJ2-2
V gene: TRBV5-5
D gene: TRBD2
clone size: NA
CDR3 DNA: TGTGCCAGCAGCTTGATCGGGGGGTCTACCGGGGAGCTGTTTTTT
CDR3 protein: CASSLIGGSTGELFF

J gene: TRBJ1-2
V gene: TRBV4-3
D gene: NA
clone size: NA
CDR3 DNA: TGCGCCAGCAGCCATCGTTCGAGCTATGGCTACACCTTC
CDR3 protein: CASSHRSSYGYTF

J gene: TRBJ2-1
V gene: TRBV7-9
D gene: TRBD2
clone size: NA
CDR3 DNA: TGTGCCAGCAGCCCTAGCGGGGGCTCGAACAATGAGCAGTTCTTC
CDR3 protein: CASSPSGGSNNEQFF

J gene: TRBJ1-3
V gene: TRBV7-8
D gene: NA
clone size: NA
CDR3 DNA: TGTGCCAGCAGCTTACCAGGGAACACCATATATTTT
CDR3 protein: CASSLPGNTIYF

J gene: TRBJ1-4
V gene: TRBV27
D gene: NA
clone size: NA
CDR3 DNA: TGTGCCAGCAGTTCTTCCCGTGCTAATGAAAAACTGTTTTTT
CDR3 protein: CASSSSRANEKLFF

J gene: TRBJ2-3
V gene: TRBV5-1
D gene: NA
clone size: NA
CDR3 DNA: TGCGCCAGCAGCTTGGCACAGGTTGATACGCAGTATTTT
CDR3 protein: CASSLAQVDTQYF

J gene: TRBJ2-3
V gene: TRBV11-3
D gene: NA
clone size: NA
CDR3 DNA: TGTGCCAGCAGCTTAGAAGGCAACCCCAACGCGGGAGATACGCAGTATTTT
CDR3 protein: CASSLEGNPNAGDTQYF

J gene: TRBJ1-2
V gene: TRBV9
D gene: NA
clone size: NA
CDR3 DNA: TGTGCCAGCAGCGCGACAGAGTATGGCTACACCTTC
CDR3 protein: CASSATEYGYTF

J gene: TRBJ2-5
V gene: TRBV2
D gene: NA
clone size: NA
CDR3 DNA: TGTGCCGGTGCGGACAGACAGTCGGAGACCCAGTACTTC
CDR3 protein: CAGADRQSETQYF

J gene: TRBJ2-5
V gene: TRBV19
D gene: TRBD2
clone size: NA
CDR3 DNA: TGTGCCGTCCGAGGGAGGGGACAAGAGACCCAGTACTTC
CDR3 protein: CAVRGRGQETQYF

J gene: TRBJ1-1
V gene: TRBV5-1
D gene: NA
clone size: NA
CDR3 DNA: TGCGCCAGCAGCTTCTTGGGGAGATCTGAAGCTTTCTTT
CDR3 protein: CASSFLGRSEAFF

J gene: TRBJ1-3
V gene: TRBV7-6
D gene: TRBD1
clone size: once
CDR3 DNA: TGTGCCAGCAGCAACAGGGGGCCAGGAAACACCATATATTTT
CDR3 protein: CASSNRGPGNTIYF

J gene: TRBJ1-1
V gene: TRBV24-1
D gene: TRBD1
clone size: NA
CDR3 DNA: TGTGCCACCAGTGATCCCAGATCAGGGGGCCCATCTGAAGCTTTCTTT
CDR3 protein: CATSDPRSGGPSEAFF

J gene: TRBJ2-3
V gene: TRBV5-4
D gene: NA
clone size: NA
CDR3 DNA: TGTGCCAGCAGCTCTCAACAGGGTAGTAGCACAGATACGCAGTATTTT
CDR3 protein: CASSSQQGSSTDTQYF